Reported below is one T cell receptor beta chain. Its antigen is undetermined. CDR1 and CDR2 (germline): SGDLS, YYNGEE. The CDR3 has 15 amino acids. Germline trimming cut 2 bases from V and 3 bases from J; bases unmatched to any gene: 6. Produced via immunoSEQ multiplex PCR; TCRdb's table is partial and in-frame only. The data hold more than 3,000 clones, with 75% to 95% observed a single time. Ipilimumab, 1 mg/kg, started 14 to 28 days after autologous transplant. Patients received nivolumab 3 mg/kg at weeks 1, 4, 7, 10, then fortnightly to week 26. The sample is drawn from a study of ipilimumab plus nivolumab after autologous stem cell transplantation. Looking at the study overall: Patients received a median of roughly five ipilimumab and 8 nivolumab doses.

Study outcomes and limitations: Authors suggest TCR repertoire, Treg phenotype and gut microbiota support further study.

The chain employs TRBV9 and TRBJ2-7; TRBD2 matches at 9 bases. This clonotype was obtained from a male donor with multiple myeloma. The sequences come from PBMCs, collected in a trial of ipilimumab plus nivolumab as post-transplant consolidation. CDR3 in DNA: TGTGCCAGCAGCGTTGGGGCGGGAGGGGACTACGAGCAGTACTTC. Its protein is CASSVGAGGDYEQYF. The full variable domain, with the rest looked up from reference TRBV9 and TRBJ2-7, is DSGVTQTPKHLITATGQRVTLRCSPRSGDLSVYWYQQSLDQGLQFLIQYYNGEERAKGNILERFSAQQFPDLHSELNLSSLELGDSALYFCASSVGAGGDYEQYFGPGTRLTVT.